Included here is one T cell receptor beta chain sequence, with context. The antigen remains unidentified. The source of the sample is a study of identical twins. Among all donors, each was a healthy Caucasian. One entry per CDR3 protein results from TCRdb running MiXCR on the 5' RACE reads. In the table there are approximately 1.8 million distinct CDR3 sequences, more than 30% of which are singletons. Between the trimmed V and J ends, which lost 3 bases and 13 bases, there was a span of 10 bases. Germline V gene sequence: CDR1 MDHEN, CDR2 SYDVKM. The CDR3 sequence is 11 residues long. Study findings and constraints: Cord blood's abundant beta clonotypes had fewer insertions, unlike memory repertoires. Possibly, invariant MAIT and iNKT cells partly confounded zero-insertion analyses. Out-of-frame alpha sequences common to twins were enriched for low generation probability.

The chain uses TRBV28 and TRBJ2-4; no clear D gene. Material for sequencing was cord blood. This sequence was found in a newborn girl in good health. Here the CDR3 DNA reads TGTGCCAGCAGTTTTGGCATTAGCCAGTACTTC. This translates into CASSFGISQYF.